The 29 T cell receptor beta chains below come from one sample, sequenced in a study of blood T cell repertoires in COVID-19. Profiling relied on immunoSEQ multiplex PCR, and the TCRdb table lists in-frame clones only, not all of them. The table includes just over 300,000 clones, about nine tenths detected once. The specimen was PBMCs or T cells enriched from blood (not recorded which). These TCRs come from a man younger than 45 who had recovered from COVID-19.

The chain combines TRBV28 with TRBJ2-7; 7 bases align to TRBD2. The CDR3 runs 14 residues. Losses at the gene ends were 6 bases for V and 6 bases for J; bases not matched to a gene: 11. Germline-derived CDR1 and CDR2 are MDHEN and SYDVKM. The DNA of the CDR3 is TGTGCCAGCAGCCCGGGGGGAAGCAAACCCGAGCAGTACTTC. The encoded protein is CASSPGGSKPEQYF.

The J gene is TRBJ2-7, the V gene TRBV15, with 7 bases that match TRBD1. Germline V CDR1 and CDR2: LNHNV, YYDKDF (reference sequence). The CDR3 totals 14 residues. Trimming cost V 8 bases and J 2 bases; bases outside gene matches: 9. The CDR3 loop reads CATCPDRPPYEQYF. The CDR3 nucleotides read TGTGCCACCTGTCCGGACAGGCCACCCTACGAGCAGTACTTC.

The chain couples TRBV28 to TRBJ1-6; D unclear. The CDR3 spans 13 residues. V lost 1 base, J lost 11 bases, and 9 bases lay in between. The germline V gene has CDR1 MDHEN and CDR2 SYDVKM. The CDR3 nucleotides are TGTGCCAGCAGTTTATTCGGGGTCCCACCCCTCCACTTT. This codes for CASSLFGVPPLHF.

The V call is TRBV4-1, the J call TRBJ1-1, with D hard to call. This CDR3 contains 14 residues. Trimming took off 5 bases at V and 5 bases at J, with 15 bases between the two ends. CDR1 is MGHRA, CDR2 YSYEKL, per germline. In DNA, the CDR3 is TGCGCCAGCAGCTCGCGGGAGAGGAAGACTGAAGCTTTCTTT. Encoded protein: CASSSRERKTEAFF.

The chain links TRBV14 to TRBJ1-1; tentative D call: TRBD1 (6 bases). From germline, CDR1 is SGHDN and CDR2 FVKESK. The V end was cut by 1 base, the J end by 11 bases, with 14 bases between. The CDR3 spans 13 residues. In DNA form, the CDR3 reads TGTGCCAGCAGCCAAGGCTCAGGGGATCGGGCTTTCTTT. This encodes CASSQGSGDRAFF. Filled out from reference TRBV14 and TRBJ1-1, the complete variable domain reads EAGVTQFPSHSVIEKGQTVTLRCDPISGHDNLYWYRRVMGKEIKFLLHFVKESKQDESGMPNNRFLAERTGGTYSTLKVQPAELEDSGVYFCASSQGSGDRAFFGQGTRLTVV.

The chain employs TRBV6-1 and TRBJ2-3; D remains ambiguous. Germline CDR1 MNHNS, CDR2 SASEGT. CDR3 size: 13 residues. V lost 2 bases and J lost 2, with 5 bases in between. The CDR3 sequence: CASSEQITDTQYF. The CDR3 region has the DNA TGTGCCAGCAGTGAACAGATCACAGATACGCAGTATTTT.

CDR3 DNA sequence: TGTGCCAGCAGTCCACAGGGGTTCAATTCACCCCTCCACTTT. Protein sequence: CASSPQGFNSPLHF. This chain uses TRBV27 with TRBJ1-6; TRBD1 agrees at 7 bases. Trimming cost V 5 bases and J 7 bases; bases outside gene matches: 5. The CDR3 covers 14 residues. Per the germline V gene, CDR1 is MNHEY and CDR2 is SMNVEV (reference sequence).

V and J are TRBV4-2 and TRBJ2-3; TRBD2 agrees at 12 bases. CDR1 is LGHNA, CDR2 YNFKEQ, per germline. V lost 3 bases, J lost 8 bases, and 9 bases stayed unmatched. The CDR3 is made up of 16 amino acids. The CDR3 bases are TGTGCCAGCAGCCAGGACGAAACGACTAGCGGGGGTACGCAGTATTTT. It encodes CASSQDETTSGGTQYF.

The chain combines TRBV6-4 with TRBJ1-1; D may be TRBD1 (6 bases). The V gene lost 0 bases and the J gene lost 5 bases, with 16 bases spanning the gap. The CDR3 loop spans 16 amino acids. From germline, CDR1 is MRHNA and CDR2 SNTAGT. CDR3 nucleotide sequence: TGTGCCAGCAGTGACTCACAGGGCATGGGAAGGACTGAAGCTTTCTTT. It translates to CASSDSQGMGRTEAFF.

This chain connects TRBV5-8 to TRBJ1-5; D call uncertain. Germline V gene lookup returns CDR1 SGHTS and CDR2 YDEGEE. Trimming took 5 bases from V and 7 from J, leaving 19 bases between them. This CDR3 spans 15 amino acids. The CDR3 coding sequence is TGTGCCAGCAGTCTTGGACTACTTCGAATACAGCCCCAGCATTTT. Its translation: CASSLGLLRIQPQHF.

V and J are TRBV7-2 and TRBJ1-3; D possibly corresponds to TRBD1 (5 bases). Germline-derived CDR1 and CDR2 are SGHTA and FQGNSA. The CDR3 contains 18 residues. Trimming stripped 1 base from V and 0 bases from J, with 16 bases between. CDR3 nucleotide sequence: TGTGCCAGCAGCTTAGTCGGGGCCGGGGGGGGCTCTGGAAACACCATATATTTT. Translation: CASSLVGAGGGSGNTIYF.

The chain joins TRBV28 to TRBJ2-7; D is perhaps TRBD2 (6 bases). The CDR3 covers 16 residues. V lost 4 bases and J lost 5, with 21 bases in between. Germline CDR1 reads MDHEN; CDR2 reads SYDVKM. CDR3 DNA: TGTGCCAGCAGTTGGGGGACTCATCTGACCCGTGACGAGCAGTACTTC. Residues: CASSWGTHLTRDEQYF.

This chain uses TRBV6-5 with TRBJ2-7; 7 bases agree with TRBD1. Germline V CDR1 and CDR2: MNHEY, SVGAGI. This CDR3 spans 14 amino acids. J was trimmed by 3 bases and V by 6 bases; bases with no gene match: 8. CDR3 loop: CASRDGTEYYEQYF. In DNA, the CDR3 is TGTGCCAGCAGGGATGGGACAGAATACTACGAGCAGTACTTC.

The rearrangement joins TRBV6-5 to TRBJ2-7; unclear D gene. Trimming left V 5 bases short and J 6 bases short, with 14 bases between. Germline assignment: CDR1 MNHEY and CDR2 SVGAGI. This CDR3 contains 13 residues. CDR3 sequence reads: CASSRLTLSEQYF. The CDR3 DNA is TGTGCCAGCAGTCGTCTGACTTTGTCCGAGCAGTACTTC.

The J gene is TRBJ1-1, the V gene TRBV7-8, with D perhaps TRBD1 (5 bases). The germline V and J ends were trimmed by 8 bases and 2 bases, with 15 bases remaining between them. Germline CDR1 SGHVS, CDR2 FQNEAQ. This CDR3 region has 14 residues. Here the CDR3 reads CASDPLGTNTEAFF. DNA for the CDR3: TGTGCCAGCGACCCCCTGGGGACTAACACTGAAGCTTTCTTT.

The V gene is TRBV28, the J gene TRBJ1-2; TRBD1 aligns across 9 bases. Germline CDR1 and CDR2: MDHEN and SYDVKM. This CDR3 spans 15 amino acids. V was clipped by 7 bases and J by 3 bases; unmatched bases: 9. The CDR3, as DNA: TGTGCCAGCACCTTTGGGGGACAGGGAGACTATGGCTACACCTTC. The encoded protein is CASTFGGQGDYGYTF.

The chain combines TRBV3-1 (or the pseudogene TRBV3-2) with TRBJ2-7; no clear D. The CDR3 contains 14 residues. V gave up 4 bases and J gave up 5 bases, with 15 bases separating them. Per germline, CDR1 LGHDT and CDR2 YNNKEL (reference sequence). The CDR3 bases are TGTGCCAGCAGCCTTAGAACCGCGCTCCACGAGCAGTACTTC. Amino acids: CASSLRTALHEQYF.

The chain joins TRBV30 to TRBJ1-6, with D possibly TRBD1 on 5 matching bases. The germline gives CDR1 GTSNPN, CDR2 SVGIG (reference sequence). This CDR3 comprises 16 residues. V was pared by 0 bases and J by 7 bases, with 16 bases between. The CDR3 here is CAWSVRYQGFNSPLHF. CDR3 nucleotide sequence: TGTGCCTGGAGTGTACGTTATCAGGGCTTCAATTCACCCCTCCACTTT.

The rearrangement links TRBV12-3 or TRBV12-4 to TRBJ1-2; D gene unclear. This CDR3 spans 13 amino acids. V was shortened by 1 base and J by 2 bases, with 5 bases between the two germline ends. Written as DNA, the CDR3 is TGTGCCAGCAGTTTAGATGTAAACTATGGCTACACCTTC. Translating it yields CASSLDVNYGYTF.

V is TRBV12-3 or TRBV12-4 and J is TRBJ1-2; maybe TRBD1 (5 bases). The CDR3 sequence is 13 residues long. V lost 3 bases and J lost 3, with 8 bases in between. The CDR3 loop is CASSFRGDYGYTF. The CDR3 DNA sequence: TGTGCCAGCAGTTTCCGGGGGGACTATGGCTACACCTTC.

The rearrangement joins TRBV7-2 to TRBJ1-1; the D is unclear. CDR1 and CDR2 (germline): SGHTA, FQGNSA. Deletions cut 0 bases from V and 0 bases from J, with 8 bases between. The CDR3 sequence is 15 residues long. The CDR3 here is CASSLAGGLNTEAFF. CDR3 coding DNA: TGTGCCAGCAGCTTAGCTGGAGGCTTGAACACTGAAGCTTTCTTT.

Note on this clone: The sample holds other DNA sequences that translate to the same CDR3. CDR3 protein: CASSRGAYEQYF. In nucleotides, the CDR3 is TGTGCCAGCAGCCGGGGAGCCTACGAGCAGTACTTC. The V call is TRBV7-9, the J call TRBJ2-7, with D perhaps TRBD2 (5 bases). This CDR3 has 12 amino acids. Germline CDR1 is SEHNR and CDR2 is FQNEAQ (reference sequence). Deletions cut 5 bases from V and 2 bases from J, with 7 bases between.

Regarding this clone: The same CDR3 is also encoded by other DNA sequences in this sample. V and J are TRBV30 and TRBJ1-2; tentative D call: TRBD1 (6 bases). The CDR3 is 12 residues long. CDR1 and CDR2 from the germline V gene are GTSNPN and SVGIG (reference sequence). The V and J ends lost 2 bases and 2 bases respectively, with 6 bases between them. The CDR3 sequence is CAWSTGNYGYTF. Here the CDR3 DNA reads TGTGCCTGGAGTACAGGGAACTATGGCTACACCTTC.

The chain has TRBV24-1 and TRBJ2-1, with a weak D call TRBD2 (6 bases). Trimming shortened V by 1 base and J by 4 bases, and 13 bases separated the two germline ends. This CDR3 contains 16 residues. In germline, CDR1 is KGHDR, CDR2 SFDVKD. CDR3 sequence reads: CATSDFRGGGYNEQFF. For the CDR3, the DNA is TGTGCCACCAGTGATTTCCGGGGAGGTGGGTACAATGAGCAGTTCTTC.

V gene TRBV5-1 combines with J gene TRBJ2-5; no reliable D call. CDR3 length: 14 amino acids. Germline V gene data show CDR1 as SGHRS and CDR2 as YFSETQ. Trimming took 1 base from V and 4 from J, leaving 11 bases between them. This CDR3 reads CASSLFLRGETQYF. The CDR3 DNA follows: TGCGCCAGCAGCTTGTTTTTAAGAGGAGAGACCCAGTACTTC.

The chain employs TRBV3-1 (or the pseudogene TRBV3-2) and TRBJ2-7; D gene ambiguous. The CDR3 extends over 12 amino acids. V lost 8 bases and J 6 bases, leaving 14 bases between the germline ends. Germline V gene data show CDR1 as LGHDT and CDR2 as YNNKEL (reference sequence). In DNA form, the CDR3 reads TGTGCCAGCGCCGATGGGTGGGCCGAGCAGTACTTC. It translates to CASADGWAEQYF.

V usage is TRBV7-9 and J usage is TRBJ2-2; D is ambiguous. The CDR3 consists of 12 residues. With 7 bases removed from V and 6 bases from J, the gap between germline ends came to 9 bases. Germline CDR1 and CDR2: SEHNR and FQNEAQ (reference sequence). CDR3: CASTSSAGELFF. DNA for the CDR3: TGTGCCAGCACCTCTTCGGCCGGGGAGCTGTTTTTT.

The rearrangement uses TRBV28 and TRBJ1-1, with D tentatively TRBD1 (5 bases). The V end was cut by 1 base, the J end by 4 bases, with 16 bases between. The germline gives CDR1 MDHEN, CDR2 SYDVKM. CDR3 length: 16 amino acids. The CDR3 is CASSLFRAGGITEAFF. The DNA of the CDR3 is TGTGCCAGCAGTTTATTCCGGGCCGGGGGTATCACTGAAGCTTTCTTT.

The chain links TRBV6-5 to TRBJ1-1, with 7 bases matching TRBD1. Germline CDR1 MNHEY, CDR2 SVGAGI. There are 15 residues in the CDR3. V dropped 6 bases and J dropped 1; count of bases not matched to a gene: 8. The CDR3 DNA is TGTGCCAGCAGAGTCCACAGGGGCGAGAACACTGAAGCTTTCTTT. The encoded protein is CASRVHRGENTEAFF.